This T cell receptor beta chain originates from a study of blood T cell repertoires in COVID-19. The repertoire was sequenced with immunoSEQ multiplex PCR; TCRdb's copy has only in-frame clones and lacks some. The sample holds under 300,000 clones; about 87% are singletons and the top ten take approximately 7.2%. V lost 9 bases, J lost 6 bases, and 11 bases stayed unmatched. Germline V lookup: CDR1 WNHNN, CDR2 SYGVQD (reference sequence). The CDR3 contains 13 residues. The rearrangement joins TRBV10-1 to TRBJ2-7; TRBD1 matches 7 bases. The receptor was isolated from a woman in her 70s with active or convalescent COVID-19. The sample comprised peripheral blood. CDR3 in amino acids: CARLPGQPSEQYF. The CDR3 DNA sequence: TGCGCCAGGCTTCCGGGACAGCCGTCCGAGCAGTACTTC.